This TCR beta chain was documented in a study of tissue T cells after allogeneic stem cell transplantation. The study's findings and limits: Tissue-detected TCR repertoire was only partly captured by blood and spleen T cells. Within patients, tissue anatomy strongly shaped TCR repertoire composition. Few T cell clones were shared across patients, but motif clusters showed tissue-specific shared signatures.

On this clone: Its matching antigen is unknown. Mouse germline and gene names are used. The CDR3 extends 1 residue past the end of the read, so its final part is completed from the germline J gene.

There are 14 residues in the CDR3. In germline, CDR1 is SGHSN, CDR2 HYEKVE. V dropped 0 bases and J dropped 2 bases, with 8 bases sitting between them. Time point reported: mouse harvest day 7 after allogeneic transplant. The graft held 10^6 splenic CD5+ T cells and 10^7 T-cell-depleted bone marrow cells. Here immunoSEQ multiplex PCR was the method, and the copy in TCRdb shows in-frame clones only, minus some. The data hold over 7,000 clones, with around 48% observed a single time. This sequence joins TRBV12-1 and TRBJ2-5, with D possibly TRBD2 on 5 matching bases. The receptor's source is a female BALB/c mouse given C57BL/6 T cells with graft-versus-host disease after an allogeneic hematopoietic cell transplant. Input material: gut tissue. The sequenced CDR3 bases are TGTGCCAGCTCTCTCGTTGGGGTCCAAGACACCCAGTAC. Translated: CASSLVGVQDTQY. From start to end, the CDR3 is CASSLVGVQDTQYF.